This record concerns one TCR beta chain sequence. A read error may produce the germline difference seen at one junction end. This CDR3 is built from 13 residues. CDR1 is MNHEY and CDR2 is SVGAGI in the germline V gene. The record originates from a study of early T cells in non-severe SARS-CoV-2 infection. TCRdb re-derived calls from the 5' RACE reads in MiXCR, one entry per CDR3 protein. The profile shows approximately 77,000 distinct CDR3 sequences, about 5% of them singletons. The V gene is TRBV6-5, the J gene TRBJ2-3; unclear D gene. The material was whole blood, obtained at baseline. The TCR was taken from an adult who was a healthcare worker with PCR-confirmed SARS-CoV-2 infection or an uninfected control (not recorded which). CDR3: CASGYARTDTQYF. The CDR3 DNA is TGTGCCAGCGGTTACGCCCGGACAGATACGCAGTATTTT.